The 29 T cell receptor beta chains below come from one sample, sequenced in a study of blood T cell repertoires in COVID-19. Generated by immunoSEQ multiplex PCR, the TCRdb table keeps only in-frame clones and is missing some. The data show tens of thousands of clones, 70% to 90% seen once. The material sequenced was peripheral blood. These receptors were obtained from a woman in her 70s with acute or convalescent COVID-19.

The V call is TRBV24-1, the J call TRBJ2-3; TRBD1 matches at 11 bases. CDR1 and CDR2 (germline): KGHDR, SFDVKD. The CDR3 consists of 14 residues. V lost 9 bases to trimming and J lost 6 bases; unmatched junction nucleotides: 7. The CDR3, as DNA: TGTGCCACCTCCGGGACAGGGGGTAGGGATACGCAGTATTTT. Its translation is CATSGTGGRDTQYF.

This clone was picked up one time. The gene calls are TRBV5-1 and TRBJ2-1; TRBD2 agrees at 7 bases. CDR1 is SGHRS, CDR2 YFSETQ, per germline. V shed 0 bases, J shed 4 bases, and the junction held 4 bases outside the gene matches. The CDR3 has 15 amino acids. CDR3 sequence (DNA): TGCGCCAGCAGCTTGGGGCTAGCGGATTACAATGAGCAGTTCTTC. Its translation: CASSLGLADYNEQFF.

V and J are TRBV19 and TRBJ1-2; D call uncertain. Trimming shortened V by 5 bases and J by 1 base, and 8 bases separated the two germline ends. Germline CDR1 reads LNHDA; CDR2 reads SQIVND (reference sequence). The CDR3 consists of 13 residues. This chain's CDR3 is CASSLRGNYGYTF. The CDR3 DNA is TGTGCCAGTAGTTTACGGGGTAACTATGGCTACACCTTC.

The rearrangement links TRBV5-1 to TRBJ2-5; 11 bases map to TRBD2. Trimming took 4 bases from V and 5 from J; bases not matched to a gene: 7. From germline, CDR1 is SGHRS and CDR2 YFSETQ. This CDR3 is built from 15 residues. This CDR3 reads CASSIIAGGPETQYF. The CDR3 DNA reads TGCGCCAGCAGCATCATAGCGGGGGGGCCTGAGACCCAGTACTTC. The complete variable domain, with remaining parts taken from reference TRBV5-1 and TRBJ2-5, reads KAGVTQTPRYLIKTRGQQVTLSCSPISGHRSVSWYQQTPGQGLQFLFEYFSETQRNKGNFPGRFSGRQFSNSRSEMNVSTLELGDSALYLCASSIIAGGPETQYFGPGTRLLVL.

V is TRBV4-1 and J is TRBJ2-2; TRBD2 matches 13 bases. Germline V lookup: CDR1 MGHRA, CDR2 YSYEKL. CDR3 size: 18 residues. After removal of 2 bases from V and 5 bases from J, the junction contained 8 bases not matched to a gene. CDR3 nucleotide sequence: TGCGCCAGCAGCCAATTAGGACTAGCGGGAGTGAAAACCGGGGAGCTGTTTTTT. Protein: CASSQLGLAGVKTGELFF.

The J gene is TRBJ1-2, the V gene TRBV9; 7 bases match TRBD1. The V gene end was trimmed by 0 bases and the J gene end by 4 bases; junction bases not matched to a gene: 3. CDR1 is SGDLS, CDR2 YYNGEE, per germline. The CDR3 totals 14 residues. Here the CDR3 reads CASSVAGGPYGYTF. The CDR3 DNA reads TGTGCCAGCAGCGTAGCAGGGGGTCCCTATGGCTACACCTTC.

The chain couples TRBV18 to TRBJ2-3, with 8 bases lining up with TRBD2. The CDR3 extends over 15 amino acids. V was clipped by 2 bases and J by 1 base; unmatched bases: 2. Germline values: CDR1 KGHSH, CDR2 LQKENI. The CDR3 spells CASSPATSGTDTQYF. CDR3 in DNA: TGTGCCAGCTCACCAGCGACTAGCGGCACAGATACGCAGTATTTT.

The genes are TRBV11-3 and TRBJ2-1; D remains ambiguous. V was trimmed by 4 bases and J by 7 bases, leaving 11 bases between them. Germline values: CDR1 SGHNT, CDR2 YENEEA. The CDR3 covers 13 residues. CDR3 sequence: CASSSSRTNEQFF. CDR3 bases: TGTGCCAGCAGCTCGTCACGAACTAATGAGCAGTTCTTC. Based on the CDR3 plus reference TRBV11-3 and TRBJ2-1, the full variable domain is EAGVVQSPRYKIIEKKQPVAFWCNPISGHNTLYWYLQNLGQGPELLIRYENEEAVDDSQLPKDRFSAERLKGVDSTLKIQPAELGDSAVYLCASSSSRTNEQFFGPGTRLTVL.

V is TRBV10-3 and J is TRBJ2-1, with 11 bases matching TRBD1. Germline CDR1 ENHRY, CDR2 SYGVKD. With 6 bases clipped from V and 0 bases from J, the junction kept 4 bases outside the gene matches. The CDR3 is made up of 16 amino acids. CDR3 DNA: TGTGCCATCAGGGGGACAGGGGGGAGCTCCTACAATGAGCAGTTCTTC. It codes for CAIRGTGGSSYNEQFF.

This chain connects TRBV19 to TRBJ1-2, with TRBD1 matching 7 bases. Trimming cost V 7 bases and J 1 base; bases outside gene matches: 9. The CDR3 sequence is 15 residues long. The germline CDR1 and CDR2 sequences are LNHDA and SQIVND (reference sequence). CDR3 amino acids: CASKGAVVRNYGYTF. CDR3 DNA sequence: TGTGCCAGTAAGGGGGCGGTTGTCCGTAACTATGGCTACACCTTC.

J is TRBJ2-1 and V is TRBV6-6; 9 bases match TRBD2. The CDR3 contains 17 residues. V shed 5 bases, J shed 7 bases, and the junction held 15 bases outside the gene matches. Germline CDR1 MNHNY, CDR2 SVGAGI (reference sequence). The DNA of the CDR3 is TGTGCCAGCAGTCCCTACCCGGGCCAGCGGGGGGTTAATGAGCAGTTCTTC. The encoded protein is CASSPYPGQRGVNEQFF.

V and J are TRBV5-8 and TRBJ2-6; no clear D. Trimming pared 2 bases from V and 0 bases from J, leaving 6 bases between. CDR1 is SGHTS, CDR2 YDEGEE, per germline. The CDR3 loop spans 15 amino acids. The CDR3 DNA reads TGTGCCAGCAGCTTTGACATCTCTGGGGCCAACGTCCTGACTTTC. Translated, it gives CASSFDISGANVLTF.

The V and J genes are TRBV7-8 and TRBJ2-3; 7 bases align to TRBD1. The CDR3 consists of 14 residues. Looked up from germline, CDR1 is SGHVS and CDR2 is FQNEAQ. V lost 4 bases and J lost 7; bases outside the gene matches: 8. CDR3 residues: CASSSDRDLNTQYF. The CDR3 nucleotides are TGTGCCAGCAGCTCAGACAGGGATCTTAATACGCAGTATTTT.

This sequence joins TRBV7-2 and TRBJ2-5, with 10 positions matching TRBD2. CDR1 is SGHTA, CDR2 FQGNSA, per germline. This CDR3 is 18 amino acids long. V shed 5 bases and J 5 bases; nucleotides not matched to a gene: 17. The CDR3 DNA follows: TGTGCCAGCAGCCCGGATATAGCGGGGGGATCTAGCCGGGAGACCCAGTACTTC. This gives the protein CASSPDIAGGSSRETQYF.

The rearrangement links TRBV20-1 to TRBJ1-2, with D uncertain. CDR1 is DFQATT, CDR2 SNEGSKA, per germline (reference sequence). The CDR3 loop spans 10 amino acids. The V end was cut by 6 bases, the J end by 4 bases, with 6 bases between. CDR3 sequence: CSAQIYGYTF. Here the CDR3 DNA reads TGCAGTGCCCAAATCTATGGCTACACCTTC.

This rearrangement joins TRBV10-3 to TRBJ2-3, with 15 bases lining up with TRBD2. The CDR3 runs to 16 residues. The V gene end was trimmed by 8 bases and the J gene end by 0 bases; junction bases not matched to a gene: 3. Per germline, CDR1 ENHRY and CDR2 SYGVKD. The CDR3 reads CAISGLAGGSTDTQYF. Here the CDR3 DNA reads TGTGCCATCTCCGGACTAGCGGGAGGGAGCACAGATACGCAGTATTTT.

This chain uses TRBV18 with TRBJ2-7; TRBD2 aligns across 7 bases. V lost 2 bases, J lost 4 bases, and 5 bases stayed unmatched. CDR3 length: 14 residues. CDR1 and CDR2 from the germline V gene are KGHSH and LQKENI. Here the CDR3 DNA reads TGTGCCAGCTCACCAGGGGCGGGGGAATACGAGCAGTACGTC. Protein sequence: CASSPGAGEYEQYV.

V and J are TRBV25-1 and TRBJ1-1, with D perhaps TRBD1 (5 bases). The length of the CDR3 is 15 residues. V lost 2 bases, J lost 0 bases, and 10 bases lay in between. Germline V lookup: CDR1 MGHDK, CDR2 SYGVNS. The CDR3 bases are TGTGCCAGCAGTGAACAGGGTATCATGAACACTGAAGCTTTCTTT. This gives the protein CASSEQGIMNTEAFF.

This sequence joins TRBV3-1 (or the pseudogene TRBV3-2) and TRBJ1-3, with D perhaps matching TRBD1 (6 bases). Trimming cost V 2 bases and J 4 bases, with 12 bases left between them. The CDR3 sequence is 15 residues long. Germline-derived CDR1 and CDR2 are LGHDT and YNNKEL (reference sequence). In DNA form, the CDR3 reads TGTGCCAGCAGCCAACTGGGGGCAGGGGGAAACACCATATATTTT. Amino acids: CASSQLGAGGNTIYF.

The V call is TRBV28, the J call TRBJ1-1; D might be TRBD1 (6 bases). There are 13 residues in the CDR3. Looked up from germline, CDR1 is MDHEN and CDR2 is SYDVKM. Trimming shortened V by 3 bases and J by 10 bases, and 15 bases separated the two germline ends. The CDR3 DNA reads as TGTGCCAGCAGTTTTTGGGCAGGGGATGGAGCTTTCTTT. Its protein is CASSFWAGDGAFF. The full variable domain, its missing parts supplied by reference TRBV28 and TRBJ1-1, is DVKVTQSSRYLVKRTGEKVFLECVQDMDHENMFWYRQDPGLGLRLIYFSYDVKMKEKGDIPEGYSVSREKKERFSLILESASTNQTSMYLCASSFWAGDGAFFGQGTRLTVV.

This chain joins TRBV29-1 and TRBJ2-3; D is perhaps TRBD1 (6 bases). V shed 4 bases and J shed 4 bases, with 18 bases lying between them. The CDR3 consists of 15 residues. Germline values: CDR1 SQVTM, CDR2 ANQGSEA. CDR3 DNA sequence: TGCAGCGTTGGTTTCGGGCAGGGGTTCCCAGATACGCAGTATTTT. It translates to CSVGFGQGFPDTQYF.

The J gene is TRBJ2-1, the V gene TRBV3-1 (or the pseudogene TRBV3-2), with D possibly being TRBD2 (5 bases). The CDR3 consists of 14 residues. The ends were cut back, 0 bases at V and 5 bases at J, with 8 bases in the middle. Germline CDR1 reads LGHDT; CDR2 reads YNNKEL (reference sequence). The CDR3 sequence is CASSQDPGDNEQFF. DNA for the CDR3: TGTGCCAGCAGCCAAGATCCCGGGGACAATGAGCAGTTCTTC.

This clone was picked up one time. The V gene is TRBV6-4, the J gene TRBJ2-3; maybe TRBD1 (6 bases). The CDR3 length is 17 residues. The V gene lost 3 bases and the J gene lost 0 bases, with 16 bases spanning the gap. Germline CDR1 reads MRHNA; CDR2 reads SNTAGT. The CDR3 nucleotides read TGTGCCAGCAGTGAAGAATCGACAGGAGCTAGCACAGATACGCAGTATTTT. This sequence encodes CASSEESTGASTDTQYF.

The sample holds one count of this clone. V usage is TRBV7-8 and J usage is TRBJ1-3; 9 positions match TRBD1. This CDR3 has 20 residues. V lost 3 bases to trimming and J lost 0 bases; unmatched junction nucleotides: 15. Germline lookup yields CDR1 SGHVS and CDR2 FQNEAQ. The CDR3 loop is CASSLVDRGFSRSSGNTIYF. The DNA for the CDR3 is TGTGCCAGCAGCTTGGTGGACAGGGGATTTTCCCGGAGCTCTGGAAACACCATATATTTT.

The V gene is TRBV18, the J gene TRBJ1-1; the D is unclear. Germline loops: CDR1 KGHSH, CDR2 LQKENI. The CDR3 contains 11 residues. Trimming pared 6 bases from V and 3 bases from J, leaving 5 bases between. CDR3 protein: CASSRDTEAFF. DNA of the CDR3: TGTGCCAGCTCGCGGGACACTGAAGCTTTCTTT. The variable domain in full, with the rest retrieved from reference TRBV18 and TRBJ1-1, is NAGVMQNPRHLVRRRGQEARLRCSPMKGHSHVYWYRQLPEEGLKFMVYLQKENIIDESGMPKERFSAEFPKEGPSILRIQQVVRGDSAAYFCASSRDTEAFFGQGTRLTVV.

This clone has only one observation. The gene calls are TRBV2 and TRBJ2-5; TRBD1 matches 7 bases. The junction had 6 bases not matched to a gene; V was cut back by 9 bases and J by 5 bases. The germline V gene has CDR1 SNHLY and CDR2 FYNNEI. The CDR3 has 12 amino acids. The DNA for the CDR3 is TGTGCCAGTCAACAGGGGAAGGAGACCCAGTACTTC. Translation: CASQQGKETQYF.

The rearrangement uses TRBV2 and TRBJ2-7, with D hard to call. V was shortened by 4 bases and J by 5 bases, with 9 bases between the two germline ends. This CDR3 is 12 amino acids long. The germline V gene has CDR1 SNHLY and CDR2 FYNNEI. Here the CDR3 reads CASSVGSHEQYV. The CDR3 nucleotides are TGTGCCAGCAGTGTAGGTAGCCACGAGCAGTACGTC.

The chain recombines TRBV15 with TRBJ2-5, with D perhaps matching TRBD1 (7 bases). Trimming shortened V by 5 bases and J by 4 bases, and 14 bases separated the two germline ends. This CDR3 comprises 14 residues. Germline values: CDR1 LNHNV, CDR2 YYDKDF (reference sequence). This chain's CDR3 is CATSPDQGGETQYF. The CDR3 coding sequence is TGTGCCACCAGCCCAGACCAGGGGGGAGAGACCCAGTACTTC.

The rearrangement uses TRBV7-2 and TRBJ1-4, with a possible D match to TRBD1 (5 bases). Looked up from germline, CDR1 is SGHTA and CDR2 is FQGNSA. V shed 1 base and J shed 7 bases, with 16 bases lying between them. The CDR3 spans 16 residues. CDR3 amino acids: CASSLEGGGGGEKLFF. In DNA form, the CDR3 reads TGTGCCAGCAGCTTAGAAGGTGGGGGAGGAGGTGAAAAACTGTTTTTT.